The entry below gives a single TCR beta chain sequence along with its context. Its antigen remains unidentified. This sample was taken from a study of CXCR3-negative and CXCR3-positive naive CD8 T cells. Findings and limits, study-wide: Memory cells differed in TRBV-TRBJ usage, but naive CXCR3-negative and CXCR3-positive cells had similar usage. TCR strength was inferred from TRB CDR3 properties, while surface CD5 was comparable between naive subsets. Naive CXCR3-positive cells had TRB CDR3s more hydrophobic than those of CXCR3-negative naive cells.

The CDR3 length is 13 residues. The germline V gene has CDR1 MDHEN and CDR2 SYDVKM. With UMI labels, 5' RACE was used to prepare the TRB cDNA libraries. Reprocessing the 5' RACE reads, TCRdb reports a single entry for every CDR3 protein and omits DNA. In all, the sample yields some 130,000 distinct CDR3 sequences. This chain connects TRBV28 to TRBJ2-3. Sample: naive CXCR3- CD8+ T cells from blood. Subset defined: CD45RO-CCR7+CD27+CD95- naive CD8+ T cells lacking CXCR3 (TNR3-). The sequence was collected from a human donor in good health. Some clones in this sample may be carry-over from other donors' samples. The CDR3 here is CASSLTVGDTQYF.